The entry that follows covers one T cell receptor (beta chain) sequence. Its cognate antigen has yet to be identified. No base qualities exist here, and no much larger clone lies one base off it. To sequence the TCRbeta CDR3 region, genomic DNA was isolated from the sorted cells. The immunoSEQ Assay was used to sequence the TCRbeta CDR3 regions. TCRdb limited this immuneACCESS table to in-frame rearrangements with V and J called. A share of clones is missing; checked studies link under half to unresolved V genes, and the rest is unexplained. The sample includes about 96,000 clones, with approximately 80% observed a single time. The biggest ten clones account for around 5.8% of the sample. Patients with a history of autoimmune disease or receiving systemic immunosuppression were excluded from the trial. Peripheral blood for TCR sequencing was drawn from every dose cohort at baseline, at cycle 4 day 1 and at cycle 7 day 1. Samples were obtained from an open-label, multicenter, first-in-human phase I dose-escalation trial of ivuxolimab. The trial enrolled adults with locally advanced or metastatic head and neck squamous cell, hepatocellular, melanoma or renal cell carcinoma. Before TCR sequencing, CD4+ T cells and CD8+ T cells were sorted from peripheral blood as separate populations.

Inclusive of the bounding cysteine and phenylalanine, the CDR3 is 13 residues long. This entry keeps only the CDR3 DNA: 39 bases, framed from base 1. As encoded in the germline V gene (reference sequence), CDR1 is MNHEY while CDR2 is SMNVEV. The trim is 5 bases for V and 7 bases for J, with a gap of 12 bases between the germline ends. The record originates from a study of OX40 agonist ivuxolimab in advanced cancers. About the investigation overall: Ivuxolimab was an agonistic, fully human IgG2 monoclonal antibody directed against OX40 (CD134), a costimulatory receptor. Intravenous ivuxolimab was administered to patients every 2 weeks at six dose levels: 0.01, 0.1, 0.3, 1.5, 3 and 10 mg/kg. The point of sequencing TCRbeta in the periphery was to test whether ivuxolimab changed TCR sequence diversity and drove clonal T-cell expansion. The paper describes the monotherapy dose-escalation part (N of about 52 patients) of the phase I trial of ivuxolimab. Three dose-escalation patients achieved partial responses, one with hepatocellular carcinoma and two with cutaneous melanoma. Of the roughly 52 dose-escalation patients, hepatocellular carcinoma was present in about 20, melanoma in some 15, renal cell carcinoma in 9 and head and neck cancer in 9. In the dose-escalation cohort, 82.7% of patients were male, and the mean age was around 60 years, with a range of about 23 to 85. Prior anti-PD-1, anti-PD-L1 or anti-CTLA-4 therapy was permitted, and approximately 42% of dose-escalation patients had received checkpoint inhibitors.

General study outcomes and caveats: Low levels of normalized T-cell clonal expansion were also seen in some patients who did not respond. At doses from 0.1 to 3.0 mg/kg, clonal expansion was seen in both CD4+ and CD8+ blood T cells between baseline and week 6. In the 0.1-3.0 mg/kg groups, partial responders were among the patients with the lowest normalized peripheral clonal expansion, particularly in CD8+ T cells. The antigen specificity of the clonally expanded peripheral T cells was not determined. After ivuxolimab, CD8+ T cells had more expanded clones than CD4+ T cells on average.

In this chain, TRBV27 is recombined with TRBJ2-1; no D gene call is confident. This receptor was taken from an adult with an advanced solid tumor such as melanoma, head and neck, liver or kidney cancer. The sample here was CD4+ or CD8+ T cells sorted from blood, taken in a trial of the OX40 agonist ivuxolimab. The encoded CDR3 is CASSPSLRNEQFF. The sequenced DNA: TGTGCCAGCAGTCCGTCGCTGAGGAATGAGCAGTTCTTC.